The sequence of this T cell receptor beta chain was determined in a study of beta chain features in type 1 diabetes (dated by TCRdb to 2017 to 2018). Describing the broader study: Patients and healthy donors did not differ in mean age, gender distribution, total cell number or subset yield. In the study, TCRB repertoires of sorted circulating CD4+ T cell subsets from recently diagnosed type 1 diabetes patients were compared with those of matched healthy donors. A total of just under 110,000,000 sorted cells were examined across all samples, and RNA yield correlated strongly with the number of cells per subset. Whereas all 30 or so donors provided naive and central memory subsets, regulatory and stem cell-like memory subsets were isolated from just 8 patients and roughly eight healthy donors.

CDR1 SGHVS and CDR2 FQNEAQ were looked up in the germline V gene. Reading from cysteine to phenylalanine, the CDR3 counts 15 amino acids. The CDR3 DNA has 45 bases and is translated from base 1. Relative to germline, V is missing 5 bases and J is missing 3 bases, with 3 bases of the junction outside any gene match. From each donor, a single peripheral blood sample of about 100 mL on average was drawn into heparinised tubes. Naive, central memory, regulatory and stem cell-like memory CD4+ T cells were sorted on a BD FACSAria II using a panel including CD45RO, CCR7, CD25, CD127, CD95 and CD27. Purity was above 95% for every sorted population. PBMCs were isolated right away by Lymphoprep density gradient centrifugation and were stained directly, without culture. To minimize batch effects, samples were stained and sorted in pairs, one healthy donor with one patient per experiment. What the study reported, not specific to this receptor: Naive, central memory and regulatory TCRB repertoires appeared to be more alike among patients than among healthy donors. Type 1 diabetes patients showed a moderate but significant shortening of TCRB CDR3 length in all four CD4+ subsets. Because cDNA was sequenced instead of genomic DNA, activated cells with high expression could be over-represented, although the groups did not differ in activation or CD3 levels. Fewer insertions and more nucleotide deletions at VDJ recombination sites were observed in patients with type 1 diabetes, implying thymic rearrangement abnormalities. Only small numbers of individuals were included in the HLA sub-analyses, which left unresolved whether HLA type had any influence on TCRB rearrangement. Shorter templates might have been favored by PCR, but patient and control samples were amplified and corrected together, so both groups would have been affected equally by any skew.

Remarks on this clone: Its antigen has not been determined. The record has no base qualities; no much larger clone is one base away.

The High Capacity cDNA Reverse Transcription Kit was used to reverse transcribe all of the isolated RNA, meaning that expressed TCRB transcripts were what got sequenced. Deep immunoSEQ sequencing was performed on naive, central memory and regulatory T cell samples, with an average of around 3.4 million total reads per sample. After sorted cells were lysed in RLT buffer, RNA was extracted with DNase-treated RNeasy Micro or Mini kits, with the choice depending on cell number. Each cell subset was processed on its own to prevent cross-contamination, while patient and healthy donor samples were processed together. Using the immunoSEQ multiplex PCR, TCRB sequences were amplified from cDNA into 87-bp fragments spanning the CDR3 region. The amplicons were sequenced using the Illumina HiSeq platform. Turning to the authors' computational methods: PCR bias was computationally corrected using synthetic template baselines, reads within Hamming distance 2 were collapsed, and singletons that could not be merged were discarded. Reads were aligned against IMGT to assign V, D and J genes, CDR3 length and insertions or deletions at six rearrangement sites. Within each subset, clonotype counts were normalized to sorted cell number, and only after that were true diversity and Gini coefficients computed with the tcR R package. The overlap coefficient, calculated on TCRB nucleotide sequences, was used to quantify repertoire sharing. The source is immuneACCESS, and TCRdb retained only in-frame sequences with V and J called. Part of the clones is not carried over; for the studies checked, unresolved V genes explain less than half of this, and the remainder is unexplained. V and J calls plus clone size are reproduced from that table; the DNA served to infer D and trimming. The sample contains some 130,000 clones, roughly 10% of them found a single time. Approximately 0.7% of the sample belongs to the ten largest clones.

The source material was central memory CD4+ T cells from blood. This sequence was found in a man aged 25 to 40 with type 1 diabetes. The chain joins TRBV7-8 to TRBJ2-7; the central 14 bases match TRBD2. In nucleotide form, the sequence is TGTGCCAGCAGCCGGGGACTAGCGGGGGTCTACGAGCAGTACTTC. Translated, it gives CASSRGLAGVYEQYF.